This T cell receptor beta chain was recovered during a study of CD8 T cells in ankylosing spondylitis. The study, taken as a whole, reports: Reactive arthritis synovial fluid and blood previously showed some of these motif variants. One TCR beta motif, made up of roughly eight highly homologous variants, appeared characteristic of ankylosing spondylitis blood. Disease-linked clones bore a CD8+ phenotype, appearing relatively rarely in peripheral blood.

The table lists this clonotype with a few counts. Its cognate antigen is unknown. Germline V gene data show CDR1 as MDHEN and CDR2 as SYDVKM. The length of the CDR3 is 14 residues. V was clipped by 6 bases and J by 6 bases; unmatched bases: 11. TCRdb used MiXCR to reprocess the 5' RACE reads, holding one entry per CDR3 protein. This table holds more than 250,000 distinct CDR3 sequences, more than 9% found once. The rearrangement uses TRBV28 and TRBJ2-7; TRBD2 matches at 7 bases. This clonotype originated in a female donor with ankylosing spondylitis or in good health (not recorded which). Specimen: blood, either unsorted or a sorted T cell fraction (not recorded which). This chain's CDR3 is CASSGGSVPIEQYF. The CDR3 nucleotides read TGTGCCAGCAGCGGCGGGAGTGTACCGATCGAGCAGTACTTC.